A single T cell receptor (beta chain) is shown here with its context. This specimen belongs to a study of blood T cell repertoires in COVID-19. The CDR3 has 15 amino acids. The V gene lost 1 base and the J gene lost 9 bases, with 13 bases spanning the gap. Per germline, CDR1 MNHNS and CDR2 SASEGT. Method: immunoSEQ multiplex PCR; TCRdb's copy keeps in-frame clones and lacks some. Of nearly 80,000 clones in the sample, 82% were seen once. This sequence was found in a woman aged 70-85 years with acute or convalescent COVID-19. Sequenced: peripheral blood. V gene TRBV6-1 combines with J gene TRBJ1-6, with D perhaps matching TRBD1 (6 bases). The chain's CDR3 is CASSEEGVRRSPLHF. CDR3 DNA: TGTGCCAGCAGTGAAGAGGGGGTTCGTCGTTCACCCCTCCACTTT.